This T cell receptor beta chain was recorded in a study of Ad26.COV2.S vaccination and SARS-CoV-2 variants. Measured with immunoSEQ multiplex PCR; TCRdb has only the in-frame clones, and not every one. There are some 330,000 clones in the sample; 85% to 90% occur only once, and 5.5% lies in the top ten. Treatment in this sample: 15 to 20 received Ad26.COV2.S at low or high dose, single or two shots; a few received placebo; per-sample allocation not given. Specimens were obtained on day 63 following the first vaccine or placebo injection. The specimen comprised peripheral blood, sampled in a trial of Ad26.COV2.S vaccine versus placebo. This clonotype originated in a person aged 18-65 years who received the Ad26.COV2.S COVID-19 vaccine or a placebo.

CDR3 nucleotides: TGTGCCGCAAACAGGGATGGGTTGGGTAATGAAAAACTGTTTTTT. Its translation is CAANRDGLGNEKLFF. V gene TRBV15 combines with J gene TRBJ1-4, with a possible D match to TRBD1 (6 bases). CDR1 LNHNV and CDR2 YYDKDF come from the germline V gene (reference sequence). V was shortened by 11 bases and J by 4 bases, with 20 bases between the two germline ends. The CDR3 has 15 amino acids.